These 19 T cell receptor beta chains originate from one sample sequenced in a study of blood T cell repertoires in COVID-19. Assay used: immunoSEQ multiplex PCR; TCRdb lists only in-frame clones, some missing. This table has more than 200,000 clones, around 82% appearing once. The sample was peripheral blood. The receptors shown here come from an elderly woman with active or convalescent COVID-19.

This chain joins TRBV19 and TRBJ2-7; the match to TRBD1 covers 9 bases. J was trimmed by 1 base and V by 10 bases; bases with no gene match: 5. The CDR3 sequence is 13 residues long. The germline V gene encodes CDR1 LNHDA and CDR2 SQIVND (reference sequence). The CDR3, as DNA: TGTGCCAATCCGGGACAGGGATCCTACGAGCAGTACTTC. Residues: CANPGQGSYEQYF.

This clone appeared a single time. The chain employs TRBV9 and TRBJ2-1; weak D call: TRBD2 (6 bases). Trimming stripped 0 bases from V and 10 bases from J, with 14 bases between. The CDR3 covers 14 residues. CDR1 SGDLS and CDR2 YYNGEE come from the germline V gene. The CDR3 spells CASSVGGLYPEQFF. The CDR3 DNA sequence: TGTGCCAGCAGCGTAGGGGGACTTTATCCCGAGCAGTTCTTC.

This clone was counted a single time. The chain uses TRBV7-8 and TRBJ2-1; TRBD1 might be the D (5 bases). Germline CDR1 and CDR2: SGHVS and FQNEAQ. This CDR3 is 13 amino acids long. Trimming took 6 bases from V and 6 from J, leaving 12 bases between them. This CDR3 is CASRQVSGNEQFF. Here the CDR3 DNA reads TGTGCCAGCAGACAGGTATCCGGCAATGAGCAGTTCTTC.

This clone was recorded once. The chain combines TRBV2 with TRBJ1-2; weak D call: TRBD1 (5 bases). Germline assignment: CDR1 SNHLY and CDR2 FYNNEI. V was shortened by 7 bases and J by 2 bases, with 8 bases between the two germline ends. The CDR3 runs to 12 residues. The CDR3 protein is CASTEGNYGYTF. DNA for the CDR3: TGTGCCAGCACGGAGGGGAACTATGGCTACACCTTC.

The gene calls are TRBV5-1 and TRBJ1-4; TRBD1 aligns across 9 bases. The CDR3 length is 15 residues. The germline V gene has CDR1 SGHRS and CDR2 YFSETQ. The ends lost 4 bases at V and 1 base at J; junction bases unmatched: 2. As DNA, the CDR3 is TGCGCCAGCAGCCAGGACAGGGGAACTAATGAAAAACTGTTTTTT. It encodes CASSQDRGTNEKLFF.

A word on this clone: A read error may produce the germline difference seen at one junction end. The chain joins TRBV7-7 to TRBJ2-2; a possible D gene is TRBD1 (5 bases). The germline V gene has CDR1 SSHAT and CDR2 FNYEAQ (reference sequence). This CDR3 has 16 residues. In DNA form, the CDR3 reads TGTGCTAGCAGCTTAGCAGCGATAGGGGTAACCGGGGAGCTGTTTTTT. It translates to CASSLAAIGVTGELFF.

The CDR3 loop reads CASSFGTGRNSPLHF. CDR3 DNA: TGTGCCAGCAGTTTTGGGACAGGCCGTAATTCACCCCTCCACTTT. The chain uses TRBV28 and TRBJ1-6, with 8 bases matching TRBD1. The CDR3 is 15 amino acids. V lost 3 bases, J lost 6 bases, and 4 bases stayed unmatched. Germline CDR1 reads MDHEN; CDR2 reads SYDVKM. Variable domain in full (rest from reference TRBV28 and TRBJ1-6): DVKVTQSSRYLVKRTGEKVFLECVQDMDHENMFWYRQDPGLGLRLIYFSYDVKMKEKGDIPEGYSVSREKKERFSLILESASTNQTSMYLCASSFGTGRNSPLHFGNGTRLTVT.

Here the CDR3 DNA reads TGTGCCAGCAGCACAGATGTGGTTTCGGCTTTCTTT. This gives the protein CASSTDVVSAFF. The chain combines TRBV2 with TRBJ1-1; no definite D call. The V and J ends lost 6 bases and 11 bases respectively, with 16 bases between them. Germline values: CDR1 SNHLY, CDR2 FYNNEI. CDR3 length equals 12 residues.

The rearrangement uses TRBV10-3 and TRBJ2-3; TRBD2 might be the D (5 bases). V shed 3 bases and J shed 2 bases, with 6 bases lying between them. The V gene's germline CDR1 is ENHRY and CDR2 SYGVKD. There are 13 residues in the CDR3. The CDR3 sequence: CAISDGDTDTQYF. In DNA form, the CDR3 reads TGTGCCATCAGTGACGGGGACACAGATACGCAGTATTTT.

This clone was seen a single time. The chain combines TRBV19 with TRBJ2-5; 9 bases agree with TRBD1. Germline V gene lookup returns CDR1 LNHDA and CDR2 SQIVND (reference sequence). V trimming: 5 bases; J trimming: 2 bases; junction bases outside the gene matches: 9. This CDR3 is 16 amino acids long. CDR3 region: CASSVTGTGRQETQYF. The DNA for the CDR3 is TGTGCCAGTAGTGTGACCGGGACAGGGAGACAAGAGACCCAGTACTTC.

This sequence joins TRBV3-1 (or the pseudogene TRBV3-2) and TRBJ1-1; no definite D call. Germline V gene data show CDR1 as LGHDT and CDR2 as YNNKEL (reference sequence). The CDR3 is 15 residues long. The V end lost 3 bases, the J end lost 3 bases, and 14 bases lay between the germline ends. Written as DNA, the CDR3 is TGTGCCAGCAGCCAGGGGAGTCCCACGTACACTGAAGCTTTCTTT. Amino acid sequence: CASSQGSPTYTEAFF.

The chain's CDR3 is CASSRTESTDTQYF. The CDR3, as DNA: TGTGCCAGCAGCCGGACAGAAAGCACAGATACGCAGTATTTT. The chain recombines TRBV27 with TRBJ2-3; possible D gene TRBD1, 6 bases. The V end lost 6 bases, the J end lost 0 bases, and 10 bases lay between the germline ends. CDR3 length: 14 residues. CDR1 and CDR2 from the germline V gene are MNHEY and SMNVEV (reference sequence).

The chain couples TRBV2 to TRBJ2-3; possible D gene TRBD2, 5 bases. The CDR3 covers 14 residues. Germline-derived CDR1 and CDR2 are SNHLY and FYNNEI. Trimming took off 8 bases at V and 0 bases at J, with 12 bases between the two ends. In DNA, the CDR3 is TGTGCCAGCTCCAAGTGGGAGAGCACAGATACGCAGTATTTT. Translating gives CASSKWESTDTQYF.

The rearrangement uses TRBV28 and TRBJ2-2; 8 bases line up with TRBD1. After removal of 3 bases from V and 7 bases from J, the junction contained 4 bases not matched to a gene. CDR1 is MDHEN and CDR2 is SYDVKM in the germline V gene. CDR3 length equals 14 residues. The CDR3 here is CASSFQGANGELFF. As DNA, the CDR3 is TGTGCCAGCAGTTTTCAGGGGGCGAACGGGGAGCTGTTTTTT.

This chain connects TRBV7-2 to TRBJ2-3; 10 bases agree with TRBD1. V lost 3 bases and J lost 5; bases outside the gene matches: 5. Germline loops: CDR1 SGHTA, CDR2 FQGNSA. This CDR3 contains 15 residues. The CDR3 loop reads CASSFGGQGRDTQYF. CDR3 DNA: TGTGCCAGCAGCTTCGGGGGACAGGGGAGAGATACGCAGTATTTT.

Here the CDR3 reads CASSAARGTEAFF. The CDR3 nucleotides read TGTGCCAGCAGCGCGGCCAGGGGCACTGAAGCTTTCTTT. J is TRBJ1-1 and V is TRBV9; D is possibly TRBD1 (6 bases). From germline, CDR1 is SGDLS and CDR2 YYNGEE. The CDR3 is 13 amino acids. Trimming shortened V by 3 bases and J by 4 bases, and 10 bases separated the two germline ends. The whole variable domain, remainder taken from reference TRBV9 and TRBJ1-1, is DSGVTQTPKHLITATGQRVTLRCSPRSGDLSVYWYQQSLDQGLQFLIQYYNGEERAKGNILERFSAQQFPDLHSELNLSSLELGDSALYFCASSAARGTEAFFGQGTRLTVV.

This rearrangement joins TRBV12-3 or TRBV12-4 to TRBJ2-7; a possible D gene is TRBD1 (6 bases). This CDR3 spans 12 amino acids. Trimming took off 6 bases at V and 4 bases at J, with 10 bases between the two ends. CDR3 loop: CASRGTPYEQYF. The CDR3 DNA follows: TGTGCCAGCAGGGGGACACCTTACGAGCAGTACTTC.

The V call is TRBV5-1, the J call TRBJ1-1; possibly TRBD1 for D (6 bases). This CDR3 has 12 residues. Germline CDR1 SGHRS, CDR2 YFSETQ. The V end was cut by 4 bases, the J end by 10 bases, with 14 bases between. This CDR3 is CASSTQGSGAFF. CDR3 sequence (DNA): TGCGCCAGCAGCACACAGGGATCGGGAGCTTTCTTT.

V and J are TRBV5-4 and TRBJ1-6; TRBD1 matches at 8 bases. The V gene end was trimmed by 5 bases and the J gene end by 6 bases; junction bases not matched to a gene: 4. The CDR3 covers 14 residues. Germline V gene sequence: CDR1 SGHNT, CDR2 YYREEE (reference sequence). The CDR3 loop is CASRSGGFNSPLHF. CDR3 nucleotide sequence: TGTGCCAGCAGATCAGGGGGCTTTAATTCACCCCTCCACTTT.